This entry concerns a single TCR beta chain. With 0 bases clipped from V and 7 bases from J, the junction kept 7 bases outside the gene matches. Germline V gene sequence: CDR1 LGHNA, CDR2 YSLEER. The CDR3 totals 18 residues. None of the donors, who were healthy HIV-negative adults, had recently had acute infections or vaccinations. The sample originates from a study of shared clonotypes between healthy human individuals. For the study at large: The plates for each donor numbered three CD4 naive, three CD4 memory, two CD8 naive and one CD8 memory.

Here immunoSEQ multiplex PCR was the method, and the copy in TCRdb shows in-frame clones only, minus some. The sample shows about 2,500,000 clones, around nine tenths of them seen only once. The TCR was taken from a young man in good health. This rearrangement joins TRBV4-3 to TRBJ2-2, with 14 positions matching TRBD2. Sequenced sample: naive CD4+ T cells sorted from blood. The subset is: CD45RA+ positively selected. CDR3 protein: CASSQEGGLAGVHGELFF. The CDR3 bases are TGCGCCAGCAGCCAAGAAGGGGGACTAGCGGGAGTCCACGGGGAGCTGTTTTTT.